The 22 T cell receptor beta chains below were found in one sample sequenced in a study of vaccination and CD4 T cells after COVID-19. The antigens these receptors bind are not known. As for treatment: approximately 11-day PBMC culture with coronavirus spike peptide pools or control peptides (ViraFEST assay). Sequencing of DNA taken from cultured CD4+ T cells relied on the Oncomine TCR Beta short-read assay. TCRdb reprocessed the PCR reads via MiXCR and lists one record per CDR3 protein. This sample carries about 10,000 distinct CDR3 sequences, roughly 27% of them seen once, and the ten largest clones take approximately 16%. The sequencing here drew on CD4+ T cells from blood, cultured in vitro, taken after SARS-CoV-2 vaccination. These TCRs come from a human donor who had recovered from COVID-19.

The chain carries TRBV29-1 and TRBJ1-1; perhaps TRBD1 as D (5 bases). The germline V gene encodes CDR1 SQVTM and CDR2 ANQGSEA. Trimming stripped 7 bases from V and 2 bases from J, with 14 bases between. This CDR3 has 13 residues. The CDR3 reads CSAERGDNTEAFF. The CDR3 nucleotides are TGCAGCGCAGAAAGGGGAGATAACACTGAAGCTTTCTTT. The entire variable domain, with the rest obtained from reference TRBV29-1 and TRBJ1-1, is as follows: SAVISQKPSRDICQRGTSLTIQCQVDSQVTMMFWYRQQPGQSLTLIATANQGSEATYESGFVIDKFPISRPNLTFSTLTVSNMSPEDSSIYLCSAERGDNTEAFFGQGTRLTVV.

V gene TRBV10-3 combines with J gene TRBJ1-2; D is unclear. Looked up from germline, CDR1 is ENHRY and CDR2 is SYGVKD. Trimming left V 0 bases short and J 0 bases short, with 14 bases between. The CDR3 is 17 amino acids. The CDR3 loop is CAISESGLGRANYGYTF. The DNA of the CDR3 is TGTGCCATCAGTGAGTCAGGTTTGGGGAGAGCTAACTATGGCTACACCTTC.

This clonotype occurred a few times. The chain has TRBV11-2 and TRBJ2-5; D possibly matches TRBD1 or TRBD2 (6 bases each). Trimming took off 3 bases at V and 4 bases at J, with 12 bases between the two ends. Germline CDR1 SGHAT, CDR2 FQNNGV. This CDR3 is built from 14 residues. The CDR3 loop reads CASSLGGLGETQYF. CDR3 bases: TGTGCCAGCAGCTTGGGGGGCCTGGGAGAGACCCAGTACTTC.

In its sample, this clonotype was seen a few times. The chain employs TRBV6-1 and TRBJ1-1; perhaps TRBD1 as D (5 bases). The V and J ends lost 8 bases and 11 bases respectively, with 18 bases between them. This CDR3 region has 12 residues. From germline, CDR1 is MNHNS and CDR2 SASEGT. Written as DNA, the CDR3 is TGTGCCAGCTACGGTTTATCGAGGGGCGCTTTCTTT. This sequence encodes CASYGLSRGAFF.

This clonotype showed up just a few times. This chain joins TRBV21-1 and TRBJ1-2; TRBD1, the D gene given by the table, was not confirmed from the DNA. TRBV21-1 is recorded as a pseudogene. The CDR3 has 16 amino acids. CDR3 in amino acids: CASSKEEWGRCYGYTF. CDR3 DNA sequence: TGTGCCAGCAGCAAAGAGGAGTGGGGGCGATGCTATGGCTACACCTTC.

The J gene is TRBJ1-5, the V gene TRBV20-1; the D is unclear. Germline V gives CDR1 DFQATT, CDR2 SNEGSKA (reference sequence). The length of the CDR3 is 13 residues. The V and J ends lost 3 bases and 0 bases respectively, with 6 bases between them. CDR3 residues: CSARVYSNQPQHF. The CDR3, as DNA: TGCAGTGCTAGGGTCTATAGCAATCAGCCCCAGCATTTT.

This clonotype is medium-sized within its sample. The CDR3 region is CASSLRQGTNTGELFF. CDR3 nucleotides: TGTGCCAGCAGCTTAAGGCAGGGCACGAACACCGGGGAGCTGTTTTTT. The chain carries TRBV7-9 and TRBJ2-2, with a tentative D call TRBD1 (5 bases). There are 16 residues in the CDR3. Germline CDR1 is SEHNR and CDR2 is FQNEAQ (reference sequence). V was shortened by 2 bases and J by 0 bases, with 10 bases between the two germline ends.

This clonotype was recorded a few times. This chain joins TRBV7-9 and TRBJ2-5; possible D gene TRBD2, 5 bases. Deletions cut 5 bases from V and 3 bases from J, with 16 bases between. Germline V lookup: CDR1 SEHNR, CDR2 FQNEAQ (reference sequence). The CDR3 covers 15 residues. The CDR3 loop is CASSPTGSGKETQYF. The CDR3, as DNA: TGTGCCAGCAGCCCTACGGGGAGCGGAAAAGAGACCCAGTACTTC.

J is TRBJ1-5 and V is TRBV7-9; TRBD1 matches 8 bases. The CDR3 length is 15 residues. The V segment lost 1 base and the J segment 5 bases; nucleotides outside the gene matches: 4. Germline lookup yields CDR1 SEHNR and CDR2 FQNEAQ (reference sequence). CDR3 nucleotide sequence: TGTGCCAGCAGCTTAGTTCCAGGGGGCGATCAGCCCCAGCATTTT. Residues: CASSLVPGGDQPQHF. Looking up the rest from reference TRBV7-9 and TRBJ1-5 gives the full variable domain: DTGVSQNPRHKITKRGQNVTFRCDPISEHNRLYWYRQTLGQGPEFLTYFQNEAQLEKSRLLSDRFSAERPKGSFSTLEIQRTEQGDSAMYLCASSLVPGGDQPQHFGDGTRLSIL.

This clonotype is judged medium-sized. CDR3 coding DNA: TGTGCCAGCAGCTTAGGACTTCACACAGATACGCAGTATTTT. Translating it yields CASSLGLHTDTQYF. The V and J genes are TRBV7-2 and TRBJ2-3; D unclear. CDR3 length: 14 amino acids. Per germline, CDR1 SGHTA and CDR2 FQGNSA. V was cut by 1 base and J by 2 bases, with 7 bases left in between.

This chain joins TRBV5-4 and TRBJ2-4, with a possible D match to TRBD2 (5 bases). The CDR3 length is 13 residues. The V gene lost 4 bases and the J gene lost 8 bases, with 13 bases spanning the gap. Germline loops: CDR1 SGHNT, CDR2 YYREEE (reference sequence). The CDR3 is CASSLTSRDIQYF. The DNA of the CDR3 is TGTGCCAGCAGCCTAACTAGTAGGGACATTCAGTACTTC.

This clonotype was detected once. The DNA of the CDR3 is TGTGCCAGCAGCGTACCCGGGGTCTCCGGGGAGCTGTTTTTT. Its translation is CASSVPGVSGELFF. This chain links TRBV7-4 with TRBJ2-2; tentative D call: TRBD2 (5 bases). The V gene's germline CDR1 is SGHVT and CDR2 SQSDAQ. The length of the CDR3 is 14 residues. Deletions cut 5 bases from V and 6 bases from J, with 13 bases between.

The V and J genes are TRBV10-2 and TRBJ2-4; 12 bases agree with TRBD2. Per the germline V gene, CDR1 is WSHSY and CDR2 is SAAADI. The V gene end was trimmed by 3 bases and the J gene end by 3 bases; junction bases not matched to a gene: 6. The CDR3 length is 17 residues. The CDR3 spells CASSDLAGGYDKNIQYF. The CDR3 DNA reads TGCGCCAGCAGTGACCTAGCGGGAGGGTATGACAAAAACATTCAGTACTTC.

This chain links TRBV7-9 with TRBJ2-1; 7 bases match TRBD2. This CDR3 is built from 9 residues. CDR1 SEHNR and CDR2 FQNEAQ come from the germline V gene (reference sequence). The CDR3 DNA is TGTGCTGGCGGGGGTGAGCAGTTCTTC. Translating it yields CAGGGEQFF. The complete variable domain, with remaining parts taken from reference TRBV7-9 and TRBJ2-1, reads DTGVSQNPRHKITKRGQNVTFRCDPISEHNRLYWYRQTLGQGPEFLTYFQNEAQLEKSRLLSDRFSAERPKGSFSTLEIQRTEQGDSAMYLCAGGGEQFFGPGTRLTVL.

The chain employs TRBV20-1 and TRBJ2-7, with 7 bases matching TRBD1. Germline V lookup: CDR1 DFQATT, CDR2 SNEGSKA (reference sequence). V lost 4 bases and J lost 0; bases outside the gene matches: 6. The CDR3 covers 14 residues. DNA of the CDR3: TGCAGTGCTAAGCCGGCAGGGGGCTCCTACGAGCAGTACTTC. Translated, it gives CSAKPAGGSYEQYF.

This clonotype came up a few times. V gene TRBV7-8 combines with J gene TRBJ2-3, with 10 nucleotides matching TRBD2. The length of the CDR3 is 16 residues. Trimming took 1 base from V and 3 from J; bases not matched to a gene: 4. Per germline, CDR1 SGHVS and CDR2 FQNEAQ. The CDR3 nucleotides are TGTGCCAGCAGCTTAGGGCCTAGCGGGAGAACAGATACGCAGTATTTT. Translated, it gives CASSLGPSGRTDTQYF. Drawing the rest from reference TRBV7-8 and TRBJ2-3, the complete variable domain is GAGVSQSPRYKVAKRGQDVALRCDPISGHVSLFWYQQALGQGPEFLTYFQNEAQLDKSGLPSDRFFAERPEGSVSTLKIQRTQQEDSAVYLCASSLGPSGRTDTQYFGPGTRLTVL.

This clonotype occurred once. One junction end disagrees with the germline gene, perhaps due to a read error. The chain joins TRBV7-2 to TRBJ1-5; no firm D call. In germline, CDR1 is SGHTA, CDR2 FQGNSA. This CDR3 contains 13 residues. CDR3 DNA sequence: TGTGCTAGCAGCTCCCCCCCGGGTAGTGCCCAGCATTTT. Translating gives CASSSPPGSAQHF.

The V call is TRBV6-1, the J call TRBJ2-7; 8 bases align to TRBD1. J gave up 4 bases and V 0 bases, and 5 bases lay outside the gene matches. Per the germline V gene, CDR1 is MNHNS and CDR2 is SASEGT. The CDR3 is 15 residues long. CDR3 nucleotide sequence: TGTGCCAGCAGTGAAGCGTCCAGGGGGCCTTACGAGCAGTACTTC. Translating it yields CASSEASRGPYEQYF.

The V call is TRBV7-9, the J call TRBJ1-5; D ambiguous. In germline, CDR1 is SEHNR, CDR2 FQNEAQ (reference sequence). V was clipped by 4 bases and J by 6 bases, with 10 bases between them. The CDR3 is 13 residues long. The CDR3 DNA follows: TGTGCCAGCAGCTCCCCGGGAGGTCAGCCCCAGCATTTT. It codes for CASSSPGGQPQHF.

The V call is TRBV18, the J call TRBJ1-1; D is unclear. Germline values: CDR1 KGHSH, CDR2 LQKENI. With 3 bases removed from V and 0 bases from J, the gap between germline ends came to 8 bases. The CDR3 length is 14 residues. CDR3 bases: TGTGCCAGCTCACCTTTGGCGTTGAACACTGAAGCTTTCTTT. Amino acid sequence: CASSPLALNTEAFF. The whole variable domain, remainder taken from reference TRBV18 and TRBJ1-1, is NAGVMQNPRHLVRRRGQEARLRCSPMKGHSHVYWYRQLPEEGLKFMVYLQKENIIDESGMPKERFSAEFPKEGPSILRIQQVVRGDSAAYFCASSPLALNTEAFFGQGTRLTVV.

This rearrangement joins TRBV6-1 to TRBJ2-1; D call uncertain. Germline values: CDR1 MNHNS, CDR2 SASEGT. The CDR3 is 15 amino acids. V shed 7 bases and J shed 5 bases, with 18 bases lying between them. CDR3 bases: TGTGCCAGCAATACCAAGAGTTCAGGTAACAATGAGCAGTTCTTC. Its protein product is CASNTKSSGNNEQFF.

The V call is TRBV12-3 or TRBV12-4, the J call TRBJ1-1; no clear D. V dropped 3 bases and J dropped 6 bases, with 14 bases sitting between them. The CDR3 has 14 residues. CDR3 in amino acids: CASSFPGLKPEAFF. The CDR3 bases are TGTGCCAGCAGTTTTCCAGGACTAAAGCCTGAAGCTTTCTTT.